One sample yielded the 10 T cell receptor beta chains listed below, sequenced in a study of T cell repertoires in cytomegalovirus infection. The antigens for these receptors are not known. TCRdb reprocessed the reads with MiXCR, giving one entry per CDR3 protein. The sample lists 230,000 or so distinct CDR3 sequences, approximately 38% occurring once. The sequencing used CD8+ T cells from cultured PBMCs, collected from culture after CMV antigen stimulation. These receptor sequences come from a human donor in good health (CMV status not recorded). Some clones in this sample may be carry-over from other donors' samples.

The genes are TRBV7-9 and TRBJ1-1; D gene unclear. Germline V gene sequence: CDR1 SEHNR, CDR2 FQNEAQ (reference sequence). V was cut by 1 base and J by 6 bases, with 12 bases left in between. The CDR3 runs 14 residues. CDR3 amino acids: CASSLVASGAEAFF. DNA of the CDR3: TGTGCCAGCAGCTTAGTGGCCAGTGGGGCTGAAGCTTTCTTT. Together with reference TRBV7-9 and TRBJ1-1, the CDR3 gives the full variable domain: DTGVSQNPRHKITKRGQNVTFRCDPISEHNRLYWYRQTLGQGPEFLTYFQNEAQLEKSRLLSDRFSAERPKGSFSTLEIQRTEQGDSAMYLCASSLVASGAEAFFGQGTRLTVV.

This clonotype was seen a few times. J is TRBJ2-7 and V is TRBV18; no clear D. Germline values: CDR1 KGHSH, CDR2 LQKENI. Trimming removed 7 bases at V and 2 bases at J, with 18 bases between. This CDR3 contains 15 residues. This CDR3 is CASCCSRESPYEQYF. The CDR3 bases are TGTGCCAGCTGTTGCTCTAGAGAGAGCCCCTACGAGCAGTACTTC. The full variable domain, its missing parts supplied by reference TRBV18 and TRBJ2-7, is NAGVMQNPRHLVRRRGQEARLRCSPMKGHSHVYWYRQLPEEGLKFMVYLQKENIIDESGMPKERFSAEFPKEGPSILRIQQVVRGDSAAYFCASCCSRESPYEQYFGPGTRLTVT.

CDR3 sequence: CASSVQGLSGQPQHF. In DNA form, the CDR3 reads TGTGCCAGCAGTGTGCAGGGACTTAGCGGTCAGCCCCAGCATTTT. V and J are TRBV12-3 or TRBV12-4 and TRBJ1-5, with D perhaps matching TRBD1 (5 bases). V was cut by 5 bases and J by 6 bases, with 17 bases left in between. CDR3 length: 15 residues.

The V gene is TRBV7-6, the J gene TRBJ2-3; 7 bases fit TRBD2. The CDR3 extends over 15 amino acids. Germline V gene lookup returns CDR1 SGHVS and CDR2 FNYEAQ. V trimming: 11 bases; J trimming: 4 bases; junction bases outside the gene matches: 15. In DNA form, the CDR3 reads TGTGCCTCCCAATGGGGGGGGGGTCCGCCAGATACGCAGTATTTT. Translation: CASQWGGGPPDTQYF.

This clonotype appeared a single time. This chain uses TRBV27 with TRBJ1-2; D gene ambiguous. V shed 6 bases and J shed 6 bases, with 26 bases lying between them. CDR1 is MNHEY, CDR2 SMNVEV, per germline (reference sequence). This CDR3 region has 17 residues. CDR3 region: CASSLAGAWASGDGYTF. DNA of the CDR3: TGTGCCAGCAGCTTGGCGGGCGCGTGGGCGTCGGGCGATGGCTACACCTTC.

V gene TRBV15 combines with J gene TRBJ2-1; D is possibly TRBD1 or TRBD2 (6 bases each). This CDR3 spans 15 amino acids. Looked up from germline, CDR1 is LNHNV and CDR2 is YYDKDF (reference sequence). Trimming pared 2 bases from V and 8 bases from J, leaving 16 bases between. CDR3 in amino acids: CATSRPQTRGHEQFF. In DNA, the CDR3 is TGTGCCACCAGCAGACCTCAAACCCGGGGGCATGAGCAGTTCTTC. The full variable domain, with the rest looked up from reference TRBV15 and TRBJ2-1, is DAMVIQNPRYQVTQFGKPVTLSCSQTLNHNVMYWYQQKSSQAPKLLFHYYDKDFNNEADTPDNFQSRRPNTSFCFLDIRSPGLGDTAMYLCATSRPQTRGHEQFFGPGTRLTVL.

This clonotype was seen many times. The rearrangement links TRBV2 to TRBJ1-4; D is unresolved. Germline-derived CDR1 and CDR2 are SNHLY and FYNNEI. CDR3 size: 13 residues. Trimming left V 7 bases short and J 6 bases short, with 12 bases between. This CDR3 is CASIGGKDEKLFF. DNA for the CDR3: TGTGCCAGCATAGGAGGGAAGGATGAAAAACTGTTTTTT.

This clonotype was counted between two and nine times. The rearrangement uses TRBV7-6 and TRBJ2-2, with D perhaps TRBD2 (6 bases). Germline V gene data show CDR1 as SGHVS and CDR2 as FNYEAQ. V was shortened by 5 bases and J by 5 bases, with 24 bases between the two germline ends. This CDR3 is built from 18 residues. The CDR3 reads CASSPKAGSGLRTGELFF. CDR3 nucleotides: TGTGCCAGCAGCCCGAAAGCTGGTTCGGGACTTAGAACCGGGGAGCTGTTTTTT.

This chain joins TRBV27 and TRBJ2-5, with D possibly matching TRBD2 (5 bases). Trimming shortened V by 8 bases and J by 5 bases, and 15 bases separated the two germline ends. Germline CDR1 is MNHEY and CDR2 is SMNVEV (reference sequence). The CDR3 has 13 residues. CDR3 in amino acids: CASGGRGWETQYF. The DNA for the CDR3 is TGTGCCAGCGGTGGCCGGGGATGGGAGACCCAGTACTTC.

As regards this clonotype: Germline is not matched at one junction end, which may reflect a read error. In DNA, the CDR3 is TGTGCCATTAGTGTAGGAGACCATATAAATCAGCCCCAGCATTTT. Protein sequence: CAISVGDHINQPQHF. The rearrangement uses TRBV10-3 and TRBJ1-5; D is ambiguous. CDR3 length: 15 amino acids. Germline CDR1 and CDR2: ENHRY and SYGVKD.